This T cell receptor (beta chain) was found in a study of blood T cell repertoires in COVID-19. In the study overall: Collection of acute and convalescent COVID-19 samples took place in the United States, Italy and Spain. PBMCs, B-cell-depleted T cells, or T cells were the source of the cDNA or gDNA that made up the material.

Original processing notes: Quantification of nucleated cells was approximated via reference gene primer amplification. The repertoire was sequenced with immunoSEQ multiplex PCR; TCRdb's copy has only in-frame clones and lacks some. V and J calls and clone size are as listed in that table; D and trimming were resolved from the DNA. This sample has roughly 100,000 clones, with 87% found just once. This CDR3 contains 11 residues. Trimming pared 6 bases from V and 4 bases from J, leaving 6 bases between. Germline-derived CDR1 and CDR2 are KGHDR and SFDVKD. The specimen was peripheral blood. This chain uses TRBV24-1 with TRBJ2-7; D may be TRBD1 (5 bases). This TCR was sampled from a man aged 45-65 years in a cohort sampled during active COVID-19. As DNA, the CDR3 is TGTGCCACCAGTAGGGGTTACGAGCAGTACTTC. Translating gives CATSRGYEQYF.